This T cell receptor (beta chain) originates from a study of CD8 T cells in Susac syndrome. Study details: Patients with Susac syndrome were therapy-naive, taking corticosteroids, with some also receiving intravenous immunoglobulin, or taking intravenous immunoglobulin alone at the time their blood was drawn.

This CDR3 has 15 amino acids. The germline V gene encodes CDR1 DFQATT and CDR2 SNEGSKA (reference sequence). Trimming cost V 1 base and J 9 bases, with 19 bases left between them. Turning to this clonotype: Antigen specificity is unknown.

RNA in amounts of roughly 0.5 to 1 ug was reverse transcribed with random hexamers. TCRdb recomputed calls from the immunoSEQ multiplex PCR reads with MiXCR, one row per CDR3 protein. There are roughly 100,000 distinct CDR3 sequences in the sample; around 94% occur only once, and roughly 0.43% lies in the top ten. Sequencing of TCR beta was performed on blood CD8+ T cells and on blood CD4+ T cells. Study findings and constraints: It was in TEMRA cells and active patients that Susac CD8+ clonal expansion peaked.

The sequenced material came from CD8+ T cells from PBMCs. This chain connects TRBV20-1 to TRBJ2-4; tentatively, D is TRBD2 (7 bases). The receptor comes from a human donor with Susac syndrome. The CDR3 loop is CSARAPGGPKGIQYF. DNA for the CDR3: TGCAGTGCTAGAGCCCCGGGGGGCCCTAAGGGCATTCAGTACTTC.